This paragraph covers one TCR beta chain sequence. This sample is drawn from a study of blood T cell repertoires in COVID-19. Study background: Samples representing acute and convalescent COVID-19 were sourced from the United States, Italy and Spain. Sample material is recorded as cDNA or gDNA derived from T cells, B-cell-depleted T cells, or PBMCs.

Authors' methods: Researchers report that nucleated cell counts were estimated from reference gene primer amplification. Sequenced by immunoSEQ multiplex PCR; TCRdb stores in-frame clones only, minus some. For V, J and clone size, that table is used; D and trimming come from the DNA. The profile shows around 150,000 clones, roughly four fifths of them singletons. This TCR was recovered from a man aged 60 to 69 with active or convalescent COVID-19. Sample: peripheral blood.

The CDR3 DNA sequence: TGCGCCAGCAGCCCGGGGACAGTCCAAGAGACCCAGTACTTC. As protein: CASSPGTVQETQYF. V gene TRBV5-1 combines with J gene TRBJ2-5, with TRBD1 matching over 7 bases. The CDR3 has 14 residues. With V trimmed by 4 bases and J by 1 base, 4 bases remained unmatched. The germline V gene encodes CDR1 SGHRS and CDR2 YFSETQ.